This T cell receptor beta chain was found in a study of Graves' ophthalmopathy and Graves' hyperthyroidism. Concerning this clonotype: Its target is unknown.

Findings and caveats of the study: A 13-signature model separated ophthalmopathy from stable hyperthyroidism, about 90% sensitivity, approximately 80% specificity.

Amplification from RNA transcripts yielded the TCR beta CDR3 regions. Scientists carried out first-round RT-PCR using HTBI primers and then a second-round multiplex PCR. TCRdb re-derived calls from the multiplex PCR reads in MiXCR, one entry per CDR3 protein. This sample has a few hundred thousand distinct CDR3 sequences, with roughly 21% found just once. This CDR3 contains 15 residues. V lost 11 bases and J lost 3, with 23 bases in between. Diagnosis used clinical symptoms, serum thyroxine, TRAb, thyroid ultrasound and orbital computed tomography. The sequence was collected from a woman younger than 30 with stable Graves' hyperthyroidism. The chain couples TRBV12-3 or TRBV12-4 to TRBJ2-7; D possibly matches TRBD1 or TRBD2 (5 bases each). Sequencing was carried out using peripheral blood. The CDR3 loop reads CAGDQPDNFFYEQYF. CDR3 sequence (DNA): TGTGCCGGGGACCAACCGGACAATTTTTTCTACGAGCAGTACTTC.